This TCR beta chain was profiled in a study of blood T cell repertoires in COVID-19. Study context: PBMCs, B-cell-depleted T cells, or T cells provided the cDNA or gDNA that made up the material.

Seattle-derived patients entered the study during active infection and were followed longitudinally. CDR1 is ENHRY and CDR2 is SYGVKD in the germline V gene. Unmatched junction bases numbered 7, after V lost 8 bases and J lost 3 bases. This CDR3 is 13 amino acids long. Per the original methods: From reference gene primer amplification, estimates of nucleated cell counts were derived. Generated by immunoSEQ multiplex PCR, the TCRdb table keeps only in-frame clones and is missing some. V, J and clone size reflect that table, while D and trimming were determined from the DNA. Counted here are roughly 240,000 clones, roughly 85% occurring once; the ten biggest clones make up roughly 5%.

The genes are TRBV10-3 and TRBJ2-7, with 7 bases aligning to TRBD2. This clonotype originated in a man aged 50-60 years with COVID-19, enrolled during active disease. The sample comprised peripheral blood. CDR3 bases: TGTGCCATCCGGTTGACTAGCAACTACGAGCAGTACTTC. Its translation: CAIRLTSNYEQYF.